A single sample is the source of the 13 T cell receptor gamma chains below, sequenced in a study of gammadelta T cells in human blood. TCRdb re-processed the RT-PCR reads via CATT. This sample has under 150 gamma-chain clones, with less than 10% found just once. Sequenced: Vgamma9Vdelta2 gamma-delta T cells from adult blood. The source of these receptors is a human donor.

This clone is large by share. The V and J genes are TRGV9 and TRGJP. CDR1 and CDR2 (germline): GITISATS, ISYDGTV (reference sequence). V shed 0 bases, J shed 4 bases, and the junction held 3 bases outside the gene matches. This CDR3 has 17 amino acids. The CDR3 region has the DNA TGTGCCTTGTGGGAGGTGCGCCAAGAGTTGGGCAAAAAAATCAAGGTATTT. This encodes CALWEVRQELGKKIKVF.

This clone was observed a few times. Translating this DNA gives a protein that differs at residue 6 from the TCRdb one, which belongs to a much larger clone; a read error is likely, and the protein shown is this translation. This chain uses TRGV9 with TRGJP. The CDR3 extends over 16 amino acids. J gave up 6 bases and V 3 bases, and 5 bases lay outside the gene matches. Germline V lookup: CDR1 GITISATS, CDR2 ISYDGTV (reference sequence). The CDR3 loop is CALWETSELGKKIKVF. The CDR3 bases are TGTGCCTTGTGGGAGACCTCAGAGTTGGGCAAAAAAATCAAGGTATTT.

V and J are TRGV4 and TRGJ1 or TRGJ2. TCRdb lists no J gene, so it was determined here by aligning the DNA to germline. This CDR3 has 12 amino acids. Unmatched junction bases numbered 7, after V lost 0 bases and J lost 11 bases. Germline CDR1 and CDR2: EGSTGY and YDSYTSSV. This CDR3 reads CATWDGPGQKLF. CDR3 DNA sequence: TGTGCCACCTGGGATGGGCCGGGGCAGAAACTCTTT.

The rearrangement joins TRGV9 to TRGJP. No J segment appears in TCRdb, so it was assigned here by matching the sequence to germline. Germline CDR1 is GITISATS and CDR2 is ISYDGTV (reference sequence). This CDR3 region has 16 residues. The junction had 6 bases not matched to a gene; V was cut back by 2 bases and J by 8 bases. Here the CDR3 DNA reads TGTGCCTTGTGGGAGGCTGCTCAGTTGGGCAAAAAAATCAAGGTATTT. This sequence encodes CALWEAAQLGKKIKVF.

In this sample, this clone turned up a few times. This chain links TRGV9 with TRGJP. The J gene, missing from TCRdb, was assigned here through DNA to germline matching. The germline gives CDR1 GITISATS, CDR2 ISYDGTV (reference sequence). This CDR3 has 15 residues. The V segment lost 5 bases and the J segment 3 bases; nucleotides outside the gene matches: 1. CDR3 protein: CALWVQELGKKIKVF. For the CDR3, the DNA is TGTGCCTTGTGGGTGCAAGAGTTGGGCAAAAAAATCAAGGTATTT.

This clone appeared a few times. TCRdb's listed protein matches a much larger clone and diverges from this DNA's translation at residue 10, likely through a read error; the protein shown comes from the DNA. The V gene was identified as TRGV9, while no J gene was called. CDR3 length: 16 residues. Germline values: CDR1 GITISATS, CDR2 ISYDGTV (reference sequence). CDR3 sequence: CALWEVQELSKKIKVF. In DNA form, the CDR3 reads TGTGCCTTGTGGGAGGTGCAAGAGTTGAGCAAAAAAATCAAAGTATTT.

This clone occurred a few times. The protein that TCRdb holds for this DNA derives from a much larger clone and differs from the translated DNA at residue 2, which likely indicates a read error; the protein shown here is translated from the DNA. The chain employs TRGV3 and TRGJ1 or TRGJ2. This CDR3 contains 15 residues. Germline lookup yields CDR1 VTNTFY and CDR2 YDVSTARD (reference sequence). The CDR3 protein is CTTWDRNPLPNKKLF. CDR3 coding DNA: TGTACCACCTGGGACAGGAATCCTCTCCCAAATAAGAAACTCTTT.

Regarding this clone: A read error may be the cause here, since a much bigger clone is one base away. The gene calls are TRGV9 and TRGJP. Assignment of the J gene here rests on matching the DNA to germline, because TCRdb gives none. This CDR3 contains 19 residues. CDR1 and CDR2 (germline): GITISATS, ISYDGTV (reference sequence). The CDR3 region has the DNA TGCGCCTTGTGGGAGGCCATTGCCGAGGTGGAGTTGGGCAAAAAAATCAAGGTATTT. Translated, it gives CALWEAIAEVELGKKIKVF.

This clone was seen only a few times. TCRdb lists the protein of a much larger clone for this DNA, which differs at residue 7, so this is likely a read error; the protein given here is translated from the DNA itself. The chain is built from TRGV9 and TRGJP. Looked up from germline, CDR1 is GITISATS and CDR2 is ISYDGTV (reference sequence). This CDR3 region has 15 residues. After removal of 4 bases from V and 8 bases from J, the junction contained 5 bases not matched to a gene. The CDR3 region has the DNA TGTGCCTTGTGGGACCATAAGTTGGGCAAAAAAATCAAGGTATTT. This sequence encodes CALWDHKLGKKIKVF.

Within the sample, this clone is large (0.1 to 1%). The genes are TRGV9 and TRGJP1. The CDR3 consists of 16 residues. Germline CDR1 GITISATS, CDR2 ISYDGTV (reference sequence). V gave up 2 bases and J gave up 0 bases; unmatched junction bases: 6. The CDR3 region is CALWEGGYTTGWFKIF. The CDR3 coding sequence is TGTGCCTTGTGGGAGGGAGGGTATACCACTGGTTGGTTCAAGATATTT.

In this sample, this clone is hyperexpanded. The identical CDR3 is also encoded by other nucleotide sequences in the sample. The chain combines TRGV9 with TRGJP. Trimming at V came to 2 bases and at J to 4 bases, leaving 2 bases not matched to a gene. Germline CDR1 is GITISATS and CDR2 is ISYDGTV (reference sequence). The CDR3 has 16 amino acids. The CDR3 DNA reads as TGTGCCTTGTGGGAGGCCCAAGAGTTGGGCAAAAAAATCAAGGTATTT. It encodes CALWEAQELGKKIKVF.

The chain couples TRGV9 to TRGJP. Because TCRdb records no J gene, it was assigned here through a match of the DNA to germline. CDR3 length equals 17 residues. V trimming: 6 bases; J trimming: 6 bases; junction bases outside the gene matches: 11. CDR1 and CDR2 (germline): GITISATS, ISYDGTV (reference sequence). The CDR3 DNA is TGTGCCTTGTGGTCCCCGACCGGAGAGTTGGGCAAAAAAATCAAGGTATTT. Its protein is CALWSPTGELGKKIKVF.

There are a few counts of this clone. For the J gene the call is TRGJ1 or TRGJ2; the V gene lacks a call. The CDR3 length is 16 residues. The CDR3: CALWEGRRGGYYKKLF. CDR3 bases: TGTGCCTTGTGGGAGGGTCGACGAGGTGGTTATTATAAGAAACTCTTT.